The source of this T cell receptor (beta chain) is a study of blood T cell repertoires in COVID-19. Across the whole study: From the United States, Italy and Spain came samples of acute and convalescent COVID-19. From T cells, B-cell-depleted T cells, or PBMCs came the material, which was cDNA or gDNA.

In the original workflow: Reference gene primer amplification yielded estimated nucleated cell counts. Data came from immunoSEQ multiplex PCR; TCRdb stores just in-frame clones and leaves some out. D and trimming were read from the DNA, whereas the V and J calls and clone size are those reported in that table. The table includes roughly 190,000 clones, about 75% detected once. Germline CDR1 and CDR2: SEHNR and FQNEAQ (reference sequence). V trimming: 5 bases; J trimming: 3 bases; junction bases outside the gene matches: 5. The CDR3 runs 14 residues. The genes are TRBV7-9 and TRBJ1-2; 8 positions agree with TRBD1. The clonotype was recovered from a woman aged 45-65 years with active or convalescent COVID-19. The sequenced sample consisted of peripheral blood. CDR3 sequence: CASSLGQVDYGYTF. The CDR3 DNA sequence: TGTGCCAGCAGCCTGGGACAGGTCGACTATGGCTACACCTTC.